The 5 T cell receptor beta chains below were found in one sample sequenced in a study of blood T cell repertoires in COVID-19. The assay was immunoSEQ multiplex PCR, and TCRdb's table has in-frame clones only and misses some. Of tens of thousands of clones listed, roughly 78% are singletons. Sample: peripheral blood. The receptors shown here come from a woman of 80 years or more with acute or convalescent COVID-19.

V usage is TRBV10-1 and J usage is TRBJ2-1; 7 positions match TRBD1. The V gene's germline CDR1 is WNHNN and CDR2 SYGVQD (reference sequence). The CDR3 contains 14 residues. The junction had 8 bases not matched to a gene; V was cut back by 4 bases and J by 8 bases. The DNA for the CDR3 is TGCGCCAGCAGTGCGGGACAGATCTTCGATGAGCAGTTCTTC. It is translated as CASSAGQIFDEQFF.

This clone was counted a single time. The rearrangement links TRBV25-1 to TRBJ1-2; D uncertain. Trimming took off 3 bases at V and 4 bases at J, with 12 bases between the two ends. Germline CDR1 MGHDK, CDR2 SYGVNS. The CDR3 loop spans 14 amino acids. In DNA form, the CDR3 reads TGTGCCAGCAGTGAGAATGTGGGGAGCTATGGCTACACCTTC. This sequence encodes CASSENVGSYGYTF.

The rearrangement uses TRBV5-4 and TRBJ2-2; TRBD2 aligns across 8 bases. J was trimmed by 3 bases and V by 4 bases; bases with no gene match: 8. The CDR3 contains 16 residues. Per the germline V gene, CDR1 is SGHNT and CDR2 is YYREEE (reference sequence). As DNA, the CDR3 is TGTGCCAGCAGCCCCCAAGCGGGAGCTCACACCGGGGAGCTGTTTTTT. Residues: CASSPQAGAHTGELFF. Drawing the rest from reference TRBV5-4 and TRBJ2-2, the complete variable domain is ETGVTQSPTHLIKTRGQQVTLRCSSQSGHNTVSWYQQALGQGPQFIFQYYREEENGRGNFPPRFSGLQFPNYSSELNVNALELDDSALYLCASSPQAGAHTGELFFGEGSRLTVL.

This clone was recorded a few times. This chain joins TRBV10-2 and TRBJ1-3; D unresolved. The CDR3 sequence is 16 residues long. Trimming removed 3 bases at V and 0 bases at J, with 12 bases between. Germline-derived CDR1 and CDR2 are WSHSY and SAAADI. The chain's CDR3 is CASSDNSPSSGNTIYF. In DNA, the CDR3 is TGCGCCAGCAGTGATAACTCTCCTAGCTCTGGAAACACCATATATTTT.

The chain is built from TRBV27 and TRBJ2-4; D possibly corresponds to TRBD1 (5 bases). There are 15 residues in the CDR3. Looked up from germline, CDR1 is MNHEY and CDR2 is SMNVEV (reference sequence). Trimming cost V 5 bases and J 9 bases, with 20 bases left between them. The CDR3 bases are TGTGCCAGCAGTGGACACCTTGACGCTCTGAGCATTCAGTACTTC. Amino acid sequence: CASSGHLDALSIQYF.